This T cell receptor (beta chain) derives from a study of identical twins. A universal primer site came from template switching; cDNA carried unique molecular identifiers. MiXCR, applied by TCRdb to the 5' RACE reads, yields one record per CDR3 protein. The data contain 690,000 or so distinct CDR3 sequences, 8.6% of them singletons. Germline V gene lookup returns CDR1 MRHNA and CDR2 SNTAGT. V lost 4 bases to trimming and J lost 4 bases; unmatched junction nucleotides: 6. The CDR3 sequence is 15 residues long. These records were also assigned to another study, of yellow fever vaccine responses in identical twins.

The chain employs TRBV6-4 and TRBJ2-1; 8 bases align to TRBD2. The sequence derives from a woman younger than 30 in good health. The sequencing input was PBMCs. The CDR3 region has the DNA TGTGCCAGCAGTGTCGACGGGGGGGGATACAATGAGCAGTTCTTC. Translated, it gives CASSVDGGGYNEQFF.